These T cell receptor beta chains were read from a single sample in a study of T cell responses to AZD1222 COVID-19 vaccine. The assay was immunoSEQ multiplex PCR, and TCRdb's table has in-frame clones only and misses some. The profile shows about 85,000 clones, over 80% of them singletons. The source was peripheral blood, collected on day 0 of AZD1222 vaccination. The receptors shown here come from an adult in good health. Both conserved end residues are part of each CDR3. Each record gives: J gene, D gene, clone size, CDR3 length, V gene, CDR3 protein, CDR3 DNA. D genes are given only for firm matches. Clone size, where shown, is once, few, many, or a class for clones that have expanded.

TRBJ2-2 - - 11 TRBV12-3/TRBV12-4 CATTRTGELFF TGTGCCACCACCAGGACCGGGGAGCTGTTTTTT
TRBJ1-1 - - 14 TRBV5-1 CASSQTQGNTEAFF TGCGCCAGCAGCCAAACACAGGGGAACACTGAAGCTTTCTTT
TRBJ2-1 TRBD2 - 15 TRBV9 CASSVRTSGYNEQFF TGTGCCAGCAGCGTAAGGACTAGCGGCTACAATGAGCAGTTCTTC
TRBJ2-1 - - 13 TRBV6-6 CASRSRGNNEQFF TGTGCCAGCAGATCCCGGGGTAACAATGAGCAGTTCTTC
TRBJ2-3 - - 13 TRBV5-1 CASSFLGTDTQYF TGCGCCAGCAGCTTCCTTGGCACAGATACGCAGTATTTT
TRBJ1-2 TRBD1 - 15 TRBV4-1 CASSQETGGSYGYTF TGCGCCAGCAGCCAAGAAACAGGGGGCAGCTATGGCTACACCTTC
TRBJ2-5 TRBD1 - 14 TRBV7-9 CASSRSGGGETQYF TGTGCCAGCAGCCGCTCAGGGGGCGGCGAGACCCAGTACTTC
TRBJ2-7 - - 12 TRBV5-6 CASNRSPLEQYF TGTGCCAGCAACCGGTCGCCCCTCGAGCAGTACTTC
TRBJ2-3 - - 17 TRBV1 CTSSQDLRREAGDTQYF TGCACCAGCAGCCAAGATCTACGACGGGAGGCTGGAGATACGCAGTATTTT
TRBJ2-1 - once 16 TRBV2 CASYGGQQLTYNEQFF TGTGCCAGCTACGGGGGGCAGCAACTAACCTACAATGAGCAGTTCTTC
TRBJ1-5 - - 15 TRBV9 CASSVGWGGNQPQHF TGTGCCAGCAGCGTAGGATGGGGGGGCAATCAGCCCCAGCATTTT
TRBJ2-7 - - 14 TRBV4-2 CASSQSQDVYEQYF TGTGCCAGCAGCCAGTCCCAAGATGTCTACGAGCAGTACTTC
TRBJ2-1 TRBD1 - 16 TRBV6-6 CASSGRQGSSYNEQFF TGTGCCAGCAGTGGTAGACAGGGGAGCTCCTACAATGAGCAGTTCTTC
TRBJ1-2 - - 15 TRBV2 CASTNQRGSSYGYTF TGTGCCAGCACCAACCAGAGGGGGAGCTCCTATGGCTACACCTTC
TRBJ1-1 - - 13 TRBV6-4 CASSAFIGTEAFF TGTGCCAGCAGTGCCTTTATCGGCACTGAAGCTTTCTTT
TRBJ2-7 - - 8 TRBV10-1 CARYEQYF TGCGCCAGGTACGAGCAGTACTTC
TRBJ2-5 - - 16 TRBV19 CASAGGTLANQETQYF TGTGCCAGTGCAGGGGGGACCCTGGCTAACCAAGAGACCCAGTACTTC
TRBJ1-1 - - 16 TRBV3-1/TRBV3-2 CASSQGTSVRNTEAFF TGTGCCAGCAGCCAAGGGACGAGCGTTAGGAACACTGAAGCTTTCTTT
TRBJ1-4 - - 16 TRBV27 CASSSGGTNPIEKLFF TGTGCCAGCAGTTCGGGGGGGACCAACCCTATTGAAAAACTGTTTTTT
TRBJ2-7 - - 12 TRBV6-5 CASKQANYEQYF TGTGCCAGCAAGCAAGCGAACTACGAGCAGTACTTC
TRBJ1-1 - - 17 TRBV5-4 CASSLARTGGEETEAFF TGTGCCAGCAGCTTGGCCCGGACGGGGGGCGAAGAAACTGAAGCTTTCTTT
TRBJ2-1 TRBD2 - 16 TRBV5-8 CASSLVAGGAYNEQFF TGTGCCAGCAGCTTGGTAGCGGGAGGGGCCTACAATGAGCAGTTCTTC
TRBJ2-1 TRBD2 - 15 TRBV7-6 CASSPLGLAGGEQFF TGTGCCAGCAGCCCCCTGGGACTAGCGGGGGGGGAGCAGTTCTTC
TRBJ2-4 TRBD2 - 16 TRBV5-1 CASSLTSGSAKNIQYF TGCGCCAGCAGCCTGACTAGCGGGAGCGCCAAAAACATTCAGTACTTC
TRBJ2-4 TRBD1 - 15 TRBV5-5 CASSLTGQVKNIQYF TGTGCCAGCAGTTTGACAGGGCAGGTCAAAAACATTCAGTACTTC
TRBJ1-2 TRBD1 - 17 TRBV5-5 CASSLGVGVRTGYGYTF TGTGCCAGCAGCTTGGGGGTTGGAGTGCGGACAGGGTACGGCTACACCTTC
TRBJ1-3 - few 16 TRBV21-1 CASERPEKDSGNTIYF TGTGCCAGCGAACGTCCTGAGAAAGACTCTGGAAACACCATATATTTT
TRBJ1-5 TRBD1 - 13 TRBV10-3 CATGQGNNQPQHF TGTGCCACGGGACAGGGAAACAATCAGCCCCAGCATTTT
TRBJ1-2 - - 12 TRBV6-5 CASSPWPYGYTF TGTGCCAGCAGTCCATGGCCCTATGGCTACACCTTC
TRBJ1-2 - - 11 TRBV20-1 CSAREGGGYTF TGCAGTGCTAGAGAGGGGGGTGGCTACACCTTC
TRBJ2-3 - - 13 TRBV15 CATSSGSTDTQYF TGTGCCACCAGCAGCGGGAGCACAGATACGCAGTATTTT
TRBJ1-2 - - 12 TRBV7-2 CASSPRQGGYTF TGTGCCAGCAGCCCTCGGCAGGGTGGCTACACCTTC
TRBJ1-2 - - 14 TRBV10-3 CAISESHVNYGYTF TGTGCCATCAGTGAGTCCCACGTAAACTATGGCTACACCTTC
TRBJ2-1 - - 12 TRBV15 CATSRALNEQFF TGTGCCACCAGCAGAGCTCTGAATGAGCAGTTCTTC
TRBJ1-3 TRBD1 - 16 TRBV19 CASTATGTGGGNTIYF TGTGCCAGTACCGCGACCGGGACAGGGGGTGGAAACACCATATATTTT
TRBJ1-2 TRBD1 once 16 TRBV5-4 CASSPRTGVALRGYTF TGTGCCAGCAGCCCTAGGACAGGGGTCGCCCTTCGGGGCTACACCTTC
TRBJ1-2 - few 13 TRBV7-8 CASSQGRAGGYTF TGTGCCAGCAGCCAAGGACGGGCAGGAGGCTACACCTTC
TRBJ1-2 - - 12 TRBV28 CASSTRNYGYTF TGTGCCAGCAGTACAAGGAACTATGGCTACACCTTC
TRBJ1-2 - - 15 TRBV29-1 CSVEETLSGVLGYTF TGCAGCGTTGAAGAAACGTTGTCAGGGGTTTTGGGCTACACCTTC
TRBJ2-1 TRBD2 - 17 TRBV5-4 CASSLEVAGDSYNEQFF TGTGCCAGCAGCTTGGAGGTAGCGGGAGACTCCTACAATGAGCAGTTCTTC
TRBJ1-3 - once 14 TRBV28 CASWGRGISNTIYF TGTGCCAGCTGGGGGCGGGGAATTTCAAACACCATATATTTT
TRBJ1-2 TRBD1 - 14 TRBV5-1 CASSFGATGTGTTF TGCGCCAGCAGCTTTGGGGCAACCGGGACAGGGACAACGTTC
TRBJ2-7 - - 13 TRBV24-1 CATLPGTKYEQYF TGTGCCACCTTACCCGGGACCAAATACGAGCAGTACTTC
TRBJ2-7 TRBD1 - 15 TRBV15 CATSRGTGGWGEQYF TGTGCCACCAGCAGAGGGACAGGGGGTTGGGGCGAGCAGTACTTC
TRBJ2-5 TRBD1 - 15 TRBV4-2 CASSVGAGGQETQYF TGTGCCAGCAGCGTCGGGGCAGGGGGACAAGAGACCCAGTACTTC